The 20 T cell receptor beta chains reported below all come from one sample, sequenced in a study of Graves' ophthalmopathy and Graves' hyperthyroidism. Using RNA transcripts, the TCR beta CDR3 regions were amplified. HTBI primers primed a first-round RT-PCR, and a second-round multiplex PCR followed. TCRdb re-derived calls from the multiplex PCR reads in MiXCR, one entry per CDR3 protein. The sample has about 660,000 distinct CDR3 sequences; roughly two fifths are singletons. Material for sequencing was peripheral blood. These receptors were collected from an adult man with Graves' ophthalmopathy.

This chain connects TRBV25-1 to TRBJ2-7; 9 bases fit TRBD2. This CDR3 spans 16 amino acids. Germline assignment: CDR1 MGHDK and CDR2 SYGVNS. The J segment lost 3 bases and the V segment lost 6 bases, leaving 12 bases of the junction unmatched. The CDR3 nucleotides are TGTGCCAGCAGCGAGGGTAGCGGGAGAGGAGGCTACGAGCAGTACTTC. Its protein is CASSEGSGRGGYEQYF.

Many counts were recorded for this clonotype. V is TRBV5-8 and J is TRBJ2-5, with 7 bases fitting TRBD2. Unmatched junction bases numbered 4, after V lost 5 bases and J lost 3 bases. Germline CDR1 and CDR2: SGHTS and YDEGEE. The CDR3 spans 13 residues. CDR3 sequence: CASRSGGKETQYF. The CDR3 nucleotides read TGTGCCAGCAGATCCGGGGGGAAAGAGACCCAGTACTTC.

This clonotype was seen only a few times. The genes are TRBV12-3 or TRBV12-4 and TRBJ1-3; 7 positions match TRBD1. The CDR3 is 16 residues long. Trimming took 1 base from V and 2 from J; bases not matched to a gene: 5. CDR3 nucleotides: TGTGCCAGCAGTTTAGGACAGGGAAAAGCTGGAAACACCATATATTTT. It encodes CASSLGQGKAGNTIYF.

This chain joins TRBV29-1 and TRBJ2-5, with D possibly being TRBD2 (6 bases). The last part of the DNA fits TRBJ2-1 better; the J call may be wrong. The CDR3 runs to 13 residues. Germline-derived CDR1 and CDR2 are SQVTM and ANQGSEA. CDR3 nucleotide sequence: TGCAGCGTTGTAGGGACTGGAGGTGCTGGGCAGTTCTTC. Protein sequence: CSVVGTGGAGQFF.

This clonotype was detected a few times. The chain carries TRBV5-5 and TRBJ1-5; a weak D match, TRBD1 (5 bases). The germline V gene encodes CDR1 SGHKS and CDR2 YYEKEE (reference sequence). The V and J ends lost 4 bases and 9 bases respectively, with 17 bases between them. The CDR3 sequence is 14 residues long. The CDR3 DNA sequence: TGTGCCAGCAGCCCCGGGGCGGGGGTATGGCCCCAGCATTTT. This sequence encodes CASSPGAGVWPQHF.

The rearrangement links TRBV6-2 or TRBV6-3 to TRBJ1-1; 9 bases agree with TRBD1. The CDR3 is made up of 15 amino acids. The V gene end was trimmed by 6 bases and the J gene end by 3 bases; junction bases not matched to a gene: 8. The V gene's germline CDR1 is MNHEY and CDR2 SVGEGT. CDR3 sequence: CASSIGTGKDTEAFF. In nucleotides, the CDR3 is TGTGCCAGCAGCATCGGGACAGGGAAGGACACTGAAGCTTTCTTT.

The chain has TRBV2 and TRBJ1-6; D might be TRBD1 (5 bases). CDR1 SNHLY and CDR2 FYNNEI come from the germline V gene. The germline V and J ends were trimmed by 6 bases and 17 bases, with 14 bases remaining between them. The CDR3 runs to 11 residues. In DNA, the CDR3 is TGTGCCAGCAGCACGGGACTAGGCATCCACTTT. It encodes CASSTGLGIHF.

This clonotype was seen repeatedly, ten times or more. CDR3 DNA: TGCGCCAGCAGCACCGGACAGCAGCAGTACTTC. It encodes CASSTGQQQYF. The genes are TRBV5-1 and TRBJ2-7; D is possibly TRBD1 (6 bases). Germline V gene lookup returns CDR1 SGHRS and CDR2 YFSETQ. The CDR3 consists of 11 residues. Trimming removed 4 bases from V and 8 bases from J, with 10 bases in between.

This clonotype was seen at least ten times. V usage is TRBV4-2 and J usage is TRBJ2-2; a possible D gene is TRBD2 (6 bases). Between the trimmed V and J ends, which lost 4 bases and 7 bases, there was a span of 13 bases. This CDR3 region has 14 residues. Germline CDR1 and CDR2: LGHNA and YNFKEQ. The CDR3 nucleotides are TGTGCCAGCAGCCTAGAGAATAGCGGCGGGGAGCTGTTTTTT. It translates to CASSLENSGGELFF.

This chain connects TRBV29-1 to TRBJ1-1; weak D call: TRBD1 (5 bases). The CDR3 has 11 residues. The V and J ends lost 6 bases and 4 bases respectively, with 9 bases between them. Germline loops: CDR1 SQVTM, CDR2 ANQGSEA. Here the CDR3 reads CSVGDGTEAFF. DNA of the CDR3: TGCAGCGTAGGGGACGGCACTGAAGCTTTCTTT.

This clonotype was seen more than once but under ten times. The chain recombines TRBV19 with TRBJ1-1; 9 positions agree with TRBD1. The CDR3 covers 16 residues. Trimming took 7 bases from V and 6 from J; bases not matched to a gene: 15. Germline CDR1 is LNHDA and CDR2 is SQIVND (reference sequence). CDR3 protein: CASNNVPGQGSSEAFF. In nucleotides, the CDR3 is TGTGCCAGTAACAATGTCCCCGGACAGGGGTCTTCTGAAGCTTTCTTT.

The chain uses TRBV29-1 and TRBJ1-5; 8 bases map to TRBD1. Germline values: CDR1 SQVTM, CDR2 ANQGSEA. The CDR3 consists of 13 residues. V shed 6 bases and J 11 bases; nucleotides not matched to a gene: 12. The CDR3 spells CSVRQGAGETQHF. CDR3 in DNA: TGCAGCGTCCGGCAGGGGGCAGGAGAGACCCAGCATTTT.

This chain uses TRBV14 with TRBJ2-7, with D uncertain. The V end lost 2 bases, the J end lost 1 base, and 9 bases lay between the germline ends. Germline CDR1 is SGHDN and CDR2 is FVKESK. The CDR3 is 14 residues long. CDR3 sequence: CASSQTYPSYEQYF. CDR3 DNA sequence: TGTGCCAGCAGCCAAACCTATCCATCCTACGAGCAGTACTTC.

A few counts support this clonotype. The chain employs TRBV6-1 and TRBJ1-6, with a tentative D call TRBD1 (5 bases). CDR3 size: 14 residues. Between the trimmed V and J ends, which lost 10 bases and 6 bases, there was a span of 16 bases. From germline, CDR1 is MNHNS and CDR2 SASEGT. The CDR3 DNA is TGTGCCACCCTCCGGGACCCTATTAATTCACCCCTCCACTTT. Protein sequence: CATLRDPINSPLHF.

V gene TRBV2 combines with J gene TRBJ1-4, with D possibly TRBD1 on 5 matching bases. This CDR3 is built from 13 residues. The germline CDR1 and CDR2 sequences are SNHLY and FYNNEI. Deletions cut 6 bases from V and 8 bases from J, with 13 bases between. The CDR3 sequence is CASRPPEGEKLFF. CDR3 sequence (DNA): TGTGCCAGCAGGCCCCCGGAGGGGGAAAAACTGTTTTTT.

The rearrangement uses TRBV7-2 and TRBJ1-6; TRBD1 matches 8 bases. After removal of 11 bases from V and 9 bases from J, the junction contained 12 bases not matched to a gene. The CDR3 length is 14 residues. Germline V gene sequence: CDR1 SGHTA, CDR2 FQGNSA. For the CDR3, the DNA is TGTGCCTGGAAACTGGGACAGGCTTTTTCACCCCTCCACTTT. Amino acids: CAWKLGQAFSPLHF.

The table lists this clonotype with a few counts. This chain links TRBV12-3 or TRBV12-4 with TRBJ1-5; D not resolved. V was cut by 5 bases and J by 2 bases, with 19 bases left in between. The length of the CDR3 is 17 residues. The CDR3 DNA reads TGTGCCAGCAGTGTCGGACTTCTCGGTACGGGCAATCAGCCCCAGCATTTT. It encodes CASSVGLLGTGNQPQHF.

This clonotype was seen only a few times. The CDR3 here is CASSNDRGIGELFF. CDR3 bases: TGCGCCAGCAGCAACGACAGGGGGATCGGGGAGCTGTTTTTT. The chain uses TRBV4-3 and TRBJ2-2; 9 nucleotides agree with TRBD1. This CDR3 is built from 14 residues. The V gene end was trimmed by 5 bases and the J gene end by 7 bases; junction bases not matched to a gene: 5. CDR1 is LGHNA and CDR2 is YSLEER in the germline V gene.

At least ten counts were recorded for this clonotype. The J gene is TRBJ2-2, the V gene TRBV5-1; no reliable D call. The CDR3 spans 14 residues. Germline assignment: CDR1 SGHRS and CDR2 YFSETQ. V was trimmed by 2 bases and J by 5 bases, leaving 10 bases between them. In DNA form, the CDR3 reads TGCGCCAGCAGCTTTGGGCAGCCAACCGGGGAGCTGTTTTTT. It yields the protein CASSFGQPTGELFF. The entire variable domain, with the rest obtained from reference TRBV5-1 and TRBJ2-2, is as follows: KAGVTQTPRYLIKTRGQQVTLSCSPISGHRSVSWYQQTPGQGLQFLFEYFSETQRNKGNFPGRFSGRQFSNSRSEMNVSTLELGDSALYLCASSFGQPTGELFFGEGSRLTVL.

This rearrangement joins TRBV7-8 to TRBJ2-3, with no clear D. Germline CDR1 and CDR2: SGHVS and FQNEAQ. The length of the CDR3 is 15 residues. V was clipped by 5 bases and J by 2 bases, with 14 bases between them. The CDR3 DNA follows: TGTGCCAGCAGCCAAGATCGCATTCACACAGATACGCAGTATTTT. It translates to CASSQDRIHTDTQYF. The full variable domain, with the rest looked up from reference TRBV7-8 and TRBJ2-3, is GAGVSQSPRYKVAKRGQDVALRCDPISGHVSLFWYQQALGQGPEFLTYFQNEAQLDKSGLPSDRFFAERPEGSVSTLKIQRTQQEDSAVYLCASSQDRIHTDTQYFGPGTRLTVL.